The 15 T cell receptor beta chains below all came from one sample that was sequenced in a study of neurological immune-mediated disorders. TCRdb called the 5' RACE reads again in MiXCR, with one record for every CDR3 protein. The repertoire holds 50,000 or so distinct CDR3 sequences, with roughly 25% as singletons. The source material was PBMCs. The receptors were sampled from a woman in her seventies in good health.

Many counts were recorded for this clonotype. This chain connects TRBV7-2 to TRBJ2-1, with D tentatively TRBD2 (6 bases). Germline V gene lookup returns CDR1 SGHTA and CDR2 FQGNSA. The CDR3 runs to 16 residues. V dropped 2 bases and J dropped 7 bases, with 18 bases sitting between them. CDR3 residues: CASSLMEAGAGNEQFF. CDR3 DNA sequence: TGTGCCAGCAGCTTAATGGAAGCGGGCGCAGGAAATGAGCAGTTCTTC.

V and J are TRBV6-2 or TRBV6-3 and TRBJ2-3; weak D call: TRBD1 (5 bases). V lost 8 bases and J lost 5, with 11 bases in between. The CDR3 consists of 12 residues. The V gene's germline CDR1 is MNHEY and CDR2 SVGEGT. CDR3 residues: CASGRQGDTQYF. CDR3 nucleotide sequence: TGTGCCAGCGGAAGGCAGGGAGATACGCAGTATTTT.

This clonotype was recorded many times. CDR3 amino acids: CSASGGAWDTQYF. DNA for the CDR3: TGCAGTGCTAGCGGGGGGGCCTGGGATACGCAGTATTTT. This sequence joins TRBV20-1 and TRBJ2-3, with 8 nucleotides matching TRBD2. CDR1 is DFQATT, CDR2 SNEGSKA, per germline (reference sequence). V shed 3 bases and J 6 bases; nucleotides not matched to a gene: 5. The CDR3 is 13 amino acids.

This clonotype was detected ten times or more. This rearrangement joins TRBV19 to TRBJ2-7; TRBD2 matches 8 bases. V lost 6 bases, J lost 3 bases, and 10 bases stayed unmatched. Per germline, CDR1 LNHDA and CDR2 SQIVND (reference sequence). The CDR3 length is 15 residues. CDR3 protein: CASSHTGTSIYEQYF. CDR3 bases: TGTGCCAGTAGCCACACCGGGACTAGTATCTACGAGCAGTACTTC.

The chain uses TRBV29-1 and TRBJ1-3; D possibly corresponds to TRBD1 (5 bases). Looked up from germline, CDR1 is SQVTM and CDR2 is ANQGSEA. V was trimmed by 4 bases and J by 0 bases, leaving 10 bases between them. The CDR3 runs to 14 residues. CDR3 DNA: TGCAGCGTTGCTTGGGGGGGCTCTGGAAACACCATATATTTT. Amino acid sequence: CSVAWGGSGNTIYF.

This clonotype was picked up many times. The chain carries TRBV2 and TRBJ1-6; perhaps TRBD1 as D (6 bases). The V gene lost 2 bases and the J gene lost 0 bases, with 14 bases spanning the gap. Germline assignment: CDR1 SNHLY and CDR2 FYNNEI. The CDR3 runs 18 residues. The CDR3: CASSEFIQGSSYNSPLHF. The CDR3 bases are TGTGCCAGCAGTGAATTCATACAGGGAAGCTCCTATAATTCACCCCTCCACTTT.

This chain links TRBV6-6 with TRBJ2-1, with D unresolved. The CDR3 has 11 residues. Trimming removed 6 bases from V and 6 bases from J, with 6 bases in between. Germline V gene data show CDR1 as MNHNY and CDR2 as SVGAGI (reference sequence). Here the CDR3 reads CASSPFNEQFF. CDR3 nucleotides: TGTGCCAGCAGCCCGTTCAATGAGCAGTTCTTC.

The sample holds many counts of this clonotype. The CDR3 here is CATSRDATGGSPLHF. CDR3 DNA sequence: TGTGCCACCAGCAGAGATGCTACAGGGGGATCACCCCTCCACTTT. V usage is TRBV15 and J usage is TRBJ1-6, with TRBD1 identical over 8 bases. Germline assignment: CDR1 LNHNV and CDR2 YYDKDF (reference sequence). The CDR3 is 15 residues long. V trimming: 0 bases; J trimming: 10 bases; junction bases outside the gene matches: 5.

This clonotype was recorded at least ten times. The chain carries TRBV3-1 and TRBJ2-7, with unresolved D. V lost 1 base and J 6 bases, leaving 13 bases between the germline ends. Germline CDR1 and CDR2: LGHDT and YNNKEL (reference sequence). The CDR3 runs to 14 residues. In DNA, the CDR3 is TGTGCCAGCAGCCAAGTCCCGCAGACGAGCGAGCAGTACTTC. As protein: CASSQVPQTSEQYF.

This clonotype has at least ten counts. The chain is built from TRBV5-1 and TRBJ2-2; TRBD2 aligns across 11 bases. Germline V gene sequence: CDR1 SGHRS, CDR2 YFSETQ. The CDR3 totals 16 residues. Trimming cost V 4 bases and J 2 bases; bases outside gene matches: 4. CDR3 in DNA: TGCGCCAGCAGCCCGGGACTAGCGGTCAACACCGGGGAGCTGTTTTTT. This sequence encodes CASSPGLAVNTGELFF.

This clonotype was seen at least ten times. V is TRBV5-1 and J is TRBJ2-3, with 8 bases matching TRBD1. CDR3 length: 14 residues. Germline V lookup: CDR1 SGHRS, CDR2 YFSETQ. V lost 2 bases to trimming and J lost 4 bases; unmatched junction nucleotides: 3. CDR3 sequence (DNA): TGCGCCAGCAGCTTCAGGGGGCAGGCAGATACGCAGTATTTT. Its protein product is CASSFRGQADTQYF.

Ten or more counts support this clonotype. The V and J genes are TRBV5-6 and TRBJ2-1; unclear D gene. From germline, CDR1 is SGHDT and CDR2 YYEEEE. The CDR3 spans 15 residues. V lost 3 bases, J lost 4 bases, and 14 bases lay in between. CDR3 coding DNA: TGTGCCAGCAGCTGGCGGCATTCCCTTTACAATGAGCAGTTCTTC. The encoded protein is CASSWRHSLYNEQFF.

This clonotype has a handful of counts. The rearrangement uses TRBV28 and TRBJ2-7, with a weak D call TRBD2 (6 bases). Deletions cut 7 bases from V and 6 bases from J, with 16 bases between. In germline, CDR1 is MDHEN, CDR2 SYDVKM. The CDR3 length is 13 residues. The CDR3 nucleotides are TGTGCCAGCACGTCGGGAGCCCCTAGCGAGCAGTACTTC. Its translation: CASTSGAPSEQYF.

This clonotype occurred once. A much larger clone is a single base away; this may be a read error. The V call is TRBV14, the J call TRBJ2-1; TRBD1 aligns across 10 bases. CDR1 is SGHDN and CDR2 is FVKESK in the germline V gene. This CDR3 is built from 16 residues. With V trimmed by 4 bases and J by 3 bases, 6 bases remained unmatched. The CDR3 region has the DNA TGTGCCAGCAGCCCACCCTGGACAGGGGGCTACAATGAGCAGTTCTTC. Its translation: CASSPPWTGGYNEQFF.

As concerns this clonotype: Since a much larger clone is just one base distant, this may be a read error. The chain uses TRBV10-3 and TRBJ2-2; 7 bases line up with TRBD2. Looked up from germline, CDR1 is ENHRY and CDR2 is SYGVKD. V lost 6 bases, J lost 7 bases, and 14 bases stayed unmatched. The CDR3 runs 16 residues. CDR3 region: CAISEVEEAGNGELFF. The CDR3 DNA reads TGTGCCATCAGCGAAGTCGAGGAAGCGGGAAACGGGGAGCTGTTTTTT.